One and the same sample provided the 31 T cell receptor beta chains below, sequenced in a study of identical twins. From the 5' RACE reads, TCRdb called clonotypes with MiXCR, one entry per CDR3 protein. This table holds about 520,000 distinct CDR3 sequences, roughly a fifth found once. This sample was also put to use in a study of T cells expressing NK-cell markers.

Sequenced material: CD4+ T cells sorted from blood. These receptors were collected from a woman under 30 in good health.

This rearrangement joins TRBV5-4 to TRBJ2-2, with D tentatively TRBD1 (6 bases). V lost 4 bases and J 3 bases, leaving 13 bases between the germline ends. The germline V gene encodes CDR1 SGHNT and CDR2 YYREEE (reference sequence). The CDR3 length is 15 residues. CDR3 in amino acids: CASSPGTLYTGELFF. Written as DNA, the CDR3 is TGTGCCAGCAGCCCTGGGACATTATACACCGGGGAGCTGTTTTTT.

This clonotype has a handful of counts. The CDR3 region is CASSPPRGAESTGELFF. The CDR3 bases are TGTGCCAGCTCACCACCGCGGGGGGCAGAATCCACCGGGGAGCTGTTTTTT. The chain uses TRBV18 and TRBJ2-2, with 8 bases that match TRBD2. Germline V gene sequence: CDR1 KGHSH, CDR2 LQKENI. J was trimmed by 4 bases and V by 0 bases; bases with no gene match: 7. The CDR3 runs 17 residues.

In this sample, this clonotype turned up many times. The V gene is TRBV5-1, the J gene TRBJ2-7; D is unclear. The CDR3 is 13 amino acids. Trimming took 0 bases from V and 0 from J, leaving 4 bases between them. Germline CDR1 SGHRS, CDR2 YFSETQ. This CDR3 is CASSLEVSYEQYF. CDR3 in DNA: TGCGCCAGCAGCTTGGAGGTCTCCTACGAGCAGTACTTC.

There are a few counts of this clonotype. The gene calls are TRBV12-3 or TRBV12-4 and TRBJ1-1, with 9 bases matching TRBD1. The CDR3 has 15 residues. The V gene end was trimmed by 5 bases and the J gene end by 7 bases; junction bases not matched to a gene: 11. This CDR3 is CASSLLPGQGIEAFF. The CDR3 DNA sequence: TGTGCCAGCAGTCTCCTTCCGGGACAGGGAATTGAAGCTTTCTTT.

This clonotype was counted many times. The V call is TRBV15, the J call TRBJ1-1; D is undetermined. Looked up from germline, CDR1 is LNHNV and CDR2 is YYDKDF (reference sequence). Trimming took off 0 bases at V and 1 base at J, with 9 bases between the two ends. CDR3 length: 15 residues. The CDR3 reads CATSRDGRANTEAFF. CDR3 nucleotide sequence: TGTGCCACCAGCAGAGATGGTAGAGCGAACACTGAAGCTTTCTTT.

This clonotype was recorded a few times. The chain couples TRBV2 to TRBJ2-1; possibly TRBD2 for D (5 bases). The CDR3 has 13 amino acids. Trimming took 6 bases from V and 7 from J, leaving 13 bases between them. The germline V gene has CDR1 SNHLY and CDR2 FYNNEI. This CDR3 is CASSQSLGNEQFF. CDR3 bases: TGTGCCAGCAGCCAGTCACTAGGGAATGAGCAGTTCTTC.

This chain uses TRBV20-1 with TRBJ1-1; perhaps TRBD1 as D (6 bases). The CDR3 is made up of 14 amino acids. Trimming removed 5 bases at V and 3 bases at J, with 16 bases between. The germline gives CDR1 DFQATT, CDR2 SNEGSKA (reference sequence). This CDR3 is CSAYPGAFHTEAFF. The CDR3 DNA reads TGCAGTGCTTACCCGGGGGCATTTCACACTGAAGCTTTCTTT.

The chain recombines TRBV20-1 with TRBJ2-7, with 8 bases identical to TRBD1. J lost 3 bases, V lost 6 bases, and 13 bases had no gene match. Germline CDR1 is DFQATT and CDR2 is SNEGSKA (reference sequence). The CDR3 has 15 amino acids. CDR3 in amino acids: CSAHVAGQGVYEQYF. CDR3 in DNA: TGCAGTGCCCACGTGGCCGGACAGGGTGTCTACGAGCAGTACTTC.

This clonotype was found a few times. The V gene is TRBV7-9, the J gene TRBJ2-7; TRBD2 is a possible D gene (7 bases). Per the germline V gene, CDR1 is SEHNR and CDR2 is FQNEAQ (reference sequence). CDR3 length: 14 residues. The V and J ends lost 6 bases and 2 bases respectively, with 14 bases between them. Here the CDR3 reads CASREGGFTYEQYF. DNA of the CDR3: TGTGCCAGCAGAGAGGGGGGGTTTACCTACGAGCAGTACTTC.

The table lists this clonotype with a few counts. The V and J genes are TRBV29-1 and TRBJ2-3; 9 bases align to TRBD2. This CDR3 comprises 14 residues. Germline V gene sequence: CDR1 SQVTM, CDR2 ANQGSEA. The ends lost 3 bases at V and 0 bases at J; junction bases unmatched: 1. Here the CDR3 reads CSVEREGSTDTQYF. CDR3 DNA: TGCAGCGTTGAGCGGGAGGGAAGCACAGATACGCAGTATTTT.

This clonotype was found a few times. CDR3 loop: CASSPPGTVYEQYF. The CDR3 bases are TGTGCCAGCAGCCCCCCCGGGACAGTCTACGAGCAGTACTTC. The chain has TRBV7-6 and TRBJ2-7, with 7 bases aligning to TRBD1. The germline V gene encodes CDR1 SGHVS and CDR2 FNYEAQ. V lost 5 bases to trimming and J lost 3 bases; unmatched junction nucleotides: 7. The CDR3 is 14 amino acids.

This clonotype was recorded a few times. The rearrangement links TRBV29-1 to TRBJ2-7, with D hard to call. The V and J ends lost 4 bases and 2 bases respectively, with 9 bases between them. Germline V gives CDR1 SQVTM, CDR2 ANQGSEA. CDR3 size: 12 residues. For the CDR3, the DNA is TGCAGCGTTGGGCTTTCTACCTACGAGCAGTACTTC. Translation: CSVGLSTYEQYF.

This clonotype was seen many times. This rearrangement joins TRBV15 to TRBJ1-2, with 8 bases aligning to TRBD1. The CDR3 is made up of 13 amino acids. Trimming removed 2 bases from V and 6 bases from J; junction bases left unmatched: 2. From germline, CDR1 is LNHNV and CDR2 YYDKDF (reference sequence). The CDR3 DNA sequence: TGTGCCACCAGCAGATTACAGGGGGATGGCTACACCTTC. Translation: CATSRLQGDGYTF.

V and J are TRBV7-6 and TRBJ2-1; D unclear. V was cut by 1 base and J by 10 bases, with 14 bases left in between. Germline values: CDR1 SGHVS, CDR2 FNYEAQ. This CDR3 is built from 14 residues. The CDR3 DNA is TGTGCCAGCAGCTTAGTCGGGCACAGCGTCGAGCAGTTCTTC. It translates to CASSLVGHSVEQFF. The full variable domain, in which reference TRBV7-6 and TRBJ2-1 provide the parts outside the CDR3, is GAGVSQSPRYKVTKRGQDVALRCDPISGHVSLYWYRQALGQGPEFLTYFNYEAQQDKSGLPNDRFSAERPEGSISTLTIQRTEQRDSAMYRCASSLVGHSVEQFFGPGTRLTVL.

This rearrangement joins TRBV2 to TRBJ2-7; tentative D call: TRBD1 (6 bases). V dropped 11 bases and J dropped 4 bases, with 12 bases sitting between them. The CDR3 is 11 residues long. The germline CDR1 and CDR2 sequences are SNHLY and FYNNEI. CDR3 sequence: CAARQGYEQYF. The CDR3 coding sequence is TGTGCCGCCAGGCAGGGGTACGAGCAGTACTTC.

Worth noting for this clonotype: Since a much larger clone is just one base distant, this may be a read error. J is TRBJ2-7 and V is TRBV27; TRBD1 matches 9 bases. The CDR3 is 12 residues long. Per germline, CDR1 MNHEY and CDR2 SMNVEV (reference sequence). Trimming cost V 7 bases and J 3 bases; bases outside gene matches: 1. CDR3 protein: CASKTGGYEQYF. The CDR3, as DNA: TGTGCCAGCAAGACAGGGGGCTACGAGCAGTACTTC.

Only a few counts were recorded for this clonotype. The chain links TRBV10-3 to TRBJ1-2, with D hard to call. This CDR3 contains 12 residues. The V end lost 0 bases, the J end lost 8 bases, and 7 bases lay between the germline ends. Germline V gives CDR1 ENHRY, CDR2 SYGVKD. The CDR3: CAISESFGGYTF. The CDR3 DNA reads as TGTGCCATCAGTGAGTCGTTCGGGGGCTACACCTTC.

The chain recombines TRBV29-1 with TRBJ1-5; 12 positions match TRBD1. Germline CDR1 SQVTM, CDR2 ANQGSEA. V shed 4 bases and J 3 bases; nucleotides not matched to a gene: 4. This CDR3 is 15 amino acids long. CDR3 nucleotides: TGCAGCGTTGCTCTGGGACAGGGGGCCAATCAGCCCCAGCATTTT. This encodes CSVALGQGANQPQHF.

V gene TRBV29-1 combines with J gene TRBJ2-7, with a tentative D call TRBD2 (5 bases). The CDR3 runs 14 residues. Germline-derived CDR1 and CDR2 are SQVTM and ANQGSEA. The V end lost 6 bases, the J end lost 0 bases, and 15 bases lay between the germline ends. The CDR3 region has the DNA TGCAGCGTGAAAACCTGGACTGCCTCCTACGAGCAGTACTTC. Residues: CSVKTWTASYEQYF.

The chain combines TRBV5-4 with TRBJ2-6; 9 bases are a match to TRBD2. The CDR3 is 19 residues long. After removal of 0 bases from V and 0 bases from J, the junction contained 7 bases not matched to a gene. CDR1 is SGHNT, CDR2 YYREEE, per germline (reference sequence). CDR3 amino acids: CASSLVASGVLSGANVLTF. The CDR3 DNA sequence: TGTGCCAGCAGCTTGGTGGCTAGCGGGGTCCTCTCTGGGGCCAACGTCCTGACTTTC.

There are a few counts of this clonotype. CDR3 nucleotides: TGCGCCAGCAGCTCCGGACAGCTACTCAACAATGAGCAGTTCTTC. Residues: CASSSGQLLNNEQFF. The rearrangement uses TRBV5-1 and TRBJ2-1, with D possibly being TRBD1 (6 bases). V shed 3 bases and J shed 5 bases, with 15 bases lying between them. The CDR3 length is 15 residues. From germline, CDR1 is SGHRS and CDR2 YFSETQ.

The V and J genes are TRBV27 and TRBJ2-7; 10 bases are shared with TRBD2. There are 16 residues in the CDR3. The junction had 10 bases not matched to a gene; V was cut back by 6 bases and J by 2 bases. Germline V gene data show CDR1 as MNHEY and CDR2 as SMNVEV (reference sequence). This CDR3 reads CASRPRTSGNAYEQYF. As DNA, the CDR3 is TGTGCCAGCAGACCCAGGACTAGCGGAAACGCCTACGAGCAGTACTTC.

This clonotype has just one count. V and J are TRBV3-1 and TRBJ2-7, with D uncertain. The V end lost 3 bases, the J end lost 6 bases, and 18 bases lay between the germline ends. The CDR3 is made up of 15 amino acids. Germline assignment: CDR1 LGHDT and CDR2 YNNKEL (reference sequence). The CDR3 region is CASSQTRLDSAEQYF. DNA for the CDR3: TGTGCCAGCAGCCAGACGCGGCTAGATTCCGCCGAGCAGTACTTC.

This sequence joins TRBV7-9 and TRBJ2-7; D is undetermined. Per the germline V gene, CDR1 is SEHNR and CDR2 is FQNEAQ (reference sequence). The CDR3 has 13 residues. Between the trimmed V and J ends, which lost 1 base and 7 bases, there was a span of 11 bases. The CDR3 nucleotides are TGTGCCAGCAGCTTAGACGCCAGATGGGAGCAGTACTTC. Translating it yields CASSLDARWEQYF. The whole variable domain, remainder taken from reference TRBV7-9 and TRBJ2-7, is DTGVSQNPRHKITKRGQNVTFRCDPISEHNRLYWYRQTLGQGPEFLTYFQNEAQLEKSRLLSDRFSAERPKGSFSTLEIQRTEQGDSAMYLCASSLDARWEQYFGPGTRLTVT.

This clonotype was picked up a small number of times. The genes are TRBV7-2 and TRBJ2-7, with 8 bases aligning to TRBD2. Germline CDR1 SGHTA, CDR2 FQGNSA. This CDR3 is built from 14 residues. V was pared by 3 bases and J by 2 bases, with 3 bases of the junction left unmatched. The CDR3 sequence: CASSFSGITYEQYF. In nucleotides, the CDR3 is TGTGCCAGCAGCTTTAGCGGGATTACCTACGAGCAGTACTTC.

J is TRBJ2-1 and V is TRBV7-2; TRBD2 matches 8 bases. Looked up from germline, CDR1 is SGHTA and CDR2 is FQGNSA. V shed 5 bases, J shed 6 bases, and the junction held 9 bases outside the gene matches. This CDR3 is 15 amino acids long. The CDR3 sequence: CASSTRAGVINEQFF. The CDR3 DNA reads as TGTGCCAGCAGCACCAGAGCGGGAGTTATCAATGAGCAGTTCTTC.

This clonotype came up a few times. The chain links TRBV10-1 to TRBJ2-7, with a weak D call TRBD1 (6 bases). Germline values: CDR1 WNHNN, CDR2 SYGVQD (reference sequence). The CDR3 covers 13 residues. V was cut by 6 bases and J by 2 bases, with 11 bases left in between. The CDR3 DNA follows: TGCGCCAGCAGCAGGGGTTCGCCCTACGAGCAGTACTTC. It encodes CASSRGSPYEQYF.

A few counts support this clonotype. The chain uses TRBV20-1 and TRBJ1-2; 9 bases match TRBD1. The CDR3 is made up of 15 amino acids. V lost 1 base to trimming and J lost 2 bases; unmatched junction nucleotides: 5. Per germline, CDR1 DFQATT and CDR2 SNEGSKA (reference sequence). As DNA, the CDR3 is TGCAGTGCTAGAGGACAAGGGACAGGGAACTATGGCTACACCTTC. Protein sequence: CSARGQGTGNYGYTF.

The CDR3 is CASSLGDRGGNEQFF. In nucleotides, the CDR3 is TGTGCCAGCAGCTTGGGGGACAGGGGGGGAAATGAGCAGTTCTTC. J is TRBJ2-1 and V is TRBV12-3 or TRBV12-4; 11 bases align to TRBD1. Germline trimming cut 6 bases from V and 7 bases from J; bases unmatched to any gene: 8. The length of the CDR3 is 15 residues.

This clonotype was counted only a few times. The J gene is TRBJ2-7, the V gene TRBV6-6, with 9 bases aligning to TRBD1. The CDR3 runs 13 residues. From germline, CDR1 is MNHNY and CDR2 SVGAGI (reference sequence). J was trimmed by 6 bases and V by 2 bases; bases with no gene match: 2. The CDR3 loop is CASSYGTGTEQYF. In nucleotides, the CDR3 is TGTGCCAGCAGTTACGGGACAGGGACCGAGCAGTACTTC.

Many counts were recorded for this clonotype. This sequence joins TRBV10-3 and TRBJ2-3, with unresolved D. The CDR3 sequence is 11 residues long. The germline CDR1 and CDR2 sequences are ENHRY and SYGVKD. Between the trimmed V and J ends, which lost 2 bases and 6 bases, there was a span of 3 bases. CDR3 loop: CAISEVDTQYF. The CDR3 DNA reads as TGTGCCATCAGTGAGGTGGATACGCAGTATTTT.